Sequencing of this T cell receptor beta chain was carried out in a study of immune heterogeneity within non-small cell lung tumors. As for the study in general: There were a handful of squamous cell carcinomas, nine to ten non-squamous carcinomas and 1 tumor not otherwise specified.

In a multiplex PCR, 32 V and 13 J primers amplified TCR beta CDR3. MiXCR was run by TCRdb on the multiplex PCR reads, yielding one entry per CDR3 protein. The sample lists about 2,000 distinct CDR3 sequences, 25% to 30% occurring once. Germline V CDR1 and CDR2: SGHTA, FQGTGA. The junction had 9 bases not matched to a gene; V was cut back by 5 bases and J by 5 bases. The CDR3 spans 14 residues. This clonotype has only a few counts. Its antigen remains unknown. Bulk tumor genomic DNA was the template, and each sample received around 560 ng. Several biopsies were spaced far apart within each primary tumor and obtained as surgery took place. Untreated, newly diagnosed non-small cell lung cancer patients underwent curative surgery. Points from the study as a whole: Identical dominant CDR3 beta clonotypes were found repeatedly across the tumor sites of a single patient, and these appeared alongside high-frequency clones that were unique to particular tumor locations.

V gene TRBV7-3 combines with J gene TRBJ2-7, with 7 bases matching TRBD2. The material sequenced was lung tumor tissue. This TCR came from a woman aged 60-70 years with non-small cell lung cancer. CDR3 residues: CASSRGGQGHEQYF. For the CDR3, the DNA is TGTGCCAGCAGCAGGGGAGGGCAAGGCCACGAGCAGTACTTC.